The entry below gives a single T cell receptor (beta chain) sequence along with its context. This receptor's antigen is unknown. The sample holds no much larger clone one base away, and base qualities are not on file. The data were obtained in a study of CD4+ T cells in melanoma (dated by TCRdb to the early 2020s). With regard to the full study: The study investigated neoantigen-specific CD4+ T cells in human melanoma.

Library construction relied on the immunoSEQ multiplex PCR assay. This immuneACCESS table, as held by TCRdb, lists in-frame sequences with V and J called but not all clones. Of the missing ones, under half trace to an unresolved V gene in checked studies; the others have no known cause. The sample includes some 120,000 clones, with approximately 90% observed a single time. Of the sample, roughly 3.1% falls within the top ten clones. The junction shows trimming of 0 bases on V and 1 base on J, and the gene matches do not reach 3 bases of it. Including cysteine and phenylalanine, the CDR3 has 17 amino acids. The DNA shown is the 51-base CDR3, in frame from base 1. CDR1 and CDR2 are drawn from the germline V gene: SGDLS, YYNGEE. What the study reported, not specific to this receptor: According to the report, neoantigen-specific CD4+ T cells in melanoma displayed diverse differentiation states. Neoantigen-specific CD4+ T cells were reported to be correlated with the function of CD8+ T cells, macrophages and B cells.

The donors were melanoma patients. The source material was peripheral blood. The receptor was derived from a human donor with melanoma. The chain joins TRBV9 to TRBJ2-3; TRBD2 matches 12 bases in the middle. The nucleotide sequence reads as follows: TGTGCCAGCAGCGTAGCTCCTAGCGGGGGGGGCACAGATACGCAGTATTTT. The translation is CASSVAPSGGGTDTQYF. This CDR3, with the reference TRBV9 and TRBJ2-3 proteins standing in past its ends, gives the full variable domain DSGVTQTPKHLITATGQRVTLRCSPRSGDLSVYWYQQSLDQGLQFLIQYYNGEERAKGNILERFSAQQFPDLHSELNLSSLELGDSALYFCASSVAPSGGGTDTQYFGPGTRLTVL.